Below are 4 T cell receptor beta chains sequenced from a single sample in a study of T cells after yellow fever vaccination. TCRdb reprocessed the 5' RACE reads with MiXCR, giving one entry per CDR3 protein. The sample shows roughly 250,000 distinct CDR3 sequences, under 15% of them seen only once. The specimen was CD4+ T cells sorted from PBMCs, collected 45 days after the yellow fever booster vaccination. The origin of the receptors is a man aged 25-45 years who received the YFV17D yellow fever vaccine.

The chain carries TRBV7-2 and TRBJ2-5; D not resolved. Trimming removed 1 base at V and 4 bases at J, with 7 bases between. In germline, CDR1 is SGHTA, CDR2 FQGNSA. CDR3 length: 13 amino acids. Written as DNA, the CDR3 is TGTGCCAGCAGCTTAGTGATTCGAGAGACCCAGTACTTC. This encodes CASSLVIRETQYF.

The chain couples TRBV20-1 to TRBJ2-1, with 7 bases that match TRBD2. CDR3 length equals 17 residues. V lost 3 bases, J lost 1 base, and 12 bases stayed unmatched. The V gene's germline CDR1 is DFQATT and CDR2 SNEGSKA (reference sequence). DNA of the CDR3: TGCAGTGCTAGTCTTGGCAGTTGGGGGGGTTCCTACAATGAGCAGTTCTTC. This translates into CSASLGSWGGSYNEQFF.

This clonotype turned up a few times. The chain uses TRBV20-1 and TRBJ2-7; D unresolved. The CDR3 is 13 amino acids. Germline V lookup: CDR1 DFQATT, CDR2 SNEGSKA (reference sequence). Trimming shortened V by 5 bases and J by 6 bases, and 17 bases separated the two germline ends. CDR3 loop: CSAPRTRRGEQYF. CDR3 sequence (DNA): TGCAGTGCTCCTCGGACCAGACGAGGCGAGCAGTACTTC.

This sequence joins TRBV7-2 and TRBJ2-7; TRBD2 matches 7 bases. CDR3 size: 13 residues. After removal of 8 bases from V and 6 bases from J, the junction contained 10 bases not matched to a gene. CDR1 is SGHTA, CDR2 FQGNSA, per germline. The CDR3 loop is CASLSRGGSEQYF. DNA of the CDR3: TGTGCCAGCCTCTCTCGGGGAGGGTCCGAGCAGTACTTC.